This T cell receptor beta chain stems from a study of PD-L1 blockade in urothelial cancer. Across the study: Men with urothelial cancer arising in the bladder made up about 90% of the roughly 29 patients. Study-wide points: Blood TCR clonality below the median before treatment was a predictor of better survival.

Sequencing was performed with immunoSEQ multiplex PCR; in TCRdb, only in-frame clones are kept and a portion is missing. The repertoire has roughly 45,000 clones, approximately 90% of them found once; the top ten carry around 14%. This CDR3 comprises 14 residues. Germline CDR1 SGDLS, CDR2 YYNGEE. Trimming cost V 3 bases and J 3 bases; bases outside gene matches: 5. For this clone: The antigen is not known.

Locally advanced or metastatic urothelial carcinoma affected the patients. Peripheral blood mononuclear cells were collected from every patient before and during treatment, yielding between 1 and 8 samples per patient. This TCR was sampled from an older woman with urothelial cancer. The sequencing used PBMCs, collected around atezolizumab (anti-PD-L1) treatment. The rearrangement links TRBV9 to TRBJ1-2; 7 bases map to TRBD1. The CDR3 DNA is TGTGCCAGCAGCGGACCCACAGGGGACTATGGCTACACCTTC. This codes for CASSGPTGDYGYTF.